The source of this T cell receptor (beta chain) is a study of shared clonotypes between healthy human individuals. The study's findings and limits: Sharing across four donors was highest in naive CD4 (around 5%) and lowest in memory CD8 (around 0.4%). With few donors, the genetic and exposure-history diversity represented was limited.

Deletions cut 1 base from V and 3 bases from J, with 15 bases between. From germline, CDR1 is MGHRA and CDR2 YSYEKL. The CDR3 loop spans 16 amino acids. This table comes from immunoSEQ multiplex PCR, and its TCRdb copy is limited to in-frame clones, with some not included. This sample has over 750,000 clones, with approximately 96% found just once. Turning to this clone: As yet, its antigen is unknown.

In the naive CD8 group, cells lacked CD45RO and were positively selected for CCR7, so terminally differentiated effector memory CD45RA+ cells were left out. Adult Caucasians living in Nashville, Tennessee made up all of the donors. This clonotype was obtained from a man aged 30-40 years in good health. Input material: naive CD8+ T cells sorted from blood. The V and J genes are TRBV4-1 and TRBJ1-1; D remains unclear. The CDR3 spells CASSQVEIHWDTEAFF. The CDR3 DNA sequence: TGCGCCAGCAGCCAAGTAGAGATTCATTGGGACACTGAAGCTTTCTTT.